Each of the 8 T cell receptor beta chains below was sequenced from the same sample in a study of T-cell memory formation after mild COVID-19. TCRdb used MiXCR to reprocess the 5' RACE reads, holding one entry per CDR3 protein. The sample has hundreds of thousands of distinct CDR3 sequences; about 20% are singletons. Sequencing was done on a sample of PBMCs or a T cell subset sorted from them (not recorded which). Source of these receptors: an adult woman who had mild COVID-19 (a few samples of this study predate the infection). Cell type and time point are not known.

The chain links TRBV25-1 to TRBJ1-1, with D possibly TRBD1 on 5 matching bases. This CDR3 spans 15 amino acids. CDR1 and CDR2 (germline): MGHDK, SYGVNS. Trimming removed 4 bases from V and 4 bases from J, with 16 bases in between. The CDR3 nucleotides read TGTGCCAGCAGTGCCCCGGCGGATGGGGGCACTGAAGCTTTCTTT. Amino acids: CASSAPADGGTEAFF.

The rearrangement links TRBV12-3 or TRBV12-4 to TRBJ1-2, with 7 nucleotides matching TRBD1. The CDR3 loop spans 17 amino acids. The J segment lost 6 bases and the V segment lost 2 bases, leaving 15 bases of the junction unmatched. DNA of the CDR3: TGTGCCAGCAGTTTAAGAGCCACAAGGGGGCCCGATCATGGCTACACCTTC. It codes for CASSLRATRGPDHGYTF.

CDR3 bases: TGTGCCAGCAGCTTAGATGGCGGGGGGGCCACAGAGACCCAGTACTTC. Translated: CASSLDGGGATETQYF. This sequence joins TRBV11-2 and TRBJ2-5; 9 nucleotides agree with TRBD2. Trimming cost V 0 bases and J 4 bases; bases outside gene matches: 6. This CDR3 is 16 amino acids long. The germline gives CDR1 SGHAT, CDR2 FQNNGV.

The chain links TRBV12-3 or TRBV12-4 to TRBJ1-1; tentative D call: TRBD1 (5 bases). The V end was cut by 5 bases, the J end by 7 bases, with 11 bases between. There are 12 residues in the CDR3. The CDR3 nucleotides read TGTGCCAGCAGTCCGGCGACAGTTGAAGCTTTCTTT. This gives the protein CASSPATVEAFF.

Here the CDR3 reads CASNPQSLGGYTF. The CDR3 nucleotides read TGTGCCAGCAATCCCCAAAGCCTTGGCGGCTACACCTTC. This rearrangement joins TRBV6-2 or TRBV6-3 to TRBJ1-2, with D hard to call. Germline assignment: CDR1 MNHEY and CDR2 SVGEGT. The V gene lost 7 bases and the J gene lost 8 bases, with 17 bases spanning the gap. This CDR3 spans 13 amino acids.

Written as DNA, the CDR3 is TGTGCCAGCAGCCAAGTTTTGTTACAGGGAATGGACGAGCAGTACTTC. The encoded protein is CASSQVLLQGMDEQYF. The chain has TRBV3-1 and TRBJ2-7; D is perhaps TRBD1 (6 bases). Germline V gene sequence: CDR1 LGHDT, CDR2 YNNKEL (reference sequence). The V end lost 1 base, the J end lost 5 bases, and 18 bases lay between the germline ends. CDR3 size: 16 residues.

The chain uses TRBV9 and TRBJ2-1; D possibly matches TRBD1 or TRBD2 (5 bases each). Germline V lookup: CDR1 SGDLS, CDR2 YYNGEE. The CDR3 runs 13 residues. V was clipped by 3 bases and J by 6 bases, with 10 bases between them. The CDR3 DNA reads TGTGCCAGCAGCGGGGGGACCAGCAATGAGCAGTTCTTC. It codes for CASSGGTSNEQFF.

This chain links TRBV7-9 with TRBJ1-1; 11 nucleotides line up with TRBD1. CDR1 SEHNR and CDR2 FQNEAQ come from the germline V gene (reference sequence). The V and J ends lost 6 bases and 7 bases, in that order; junction bases with no gene match: 7. This CDR3 has 14 residues. The CDR3 nucleotides read TGTGCCAGCAGGGCCGGGACAGGGGGGAGTGAAGCTTTCTTT. Protein sequence: CASRAGTGGSEAFF.